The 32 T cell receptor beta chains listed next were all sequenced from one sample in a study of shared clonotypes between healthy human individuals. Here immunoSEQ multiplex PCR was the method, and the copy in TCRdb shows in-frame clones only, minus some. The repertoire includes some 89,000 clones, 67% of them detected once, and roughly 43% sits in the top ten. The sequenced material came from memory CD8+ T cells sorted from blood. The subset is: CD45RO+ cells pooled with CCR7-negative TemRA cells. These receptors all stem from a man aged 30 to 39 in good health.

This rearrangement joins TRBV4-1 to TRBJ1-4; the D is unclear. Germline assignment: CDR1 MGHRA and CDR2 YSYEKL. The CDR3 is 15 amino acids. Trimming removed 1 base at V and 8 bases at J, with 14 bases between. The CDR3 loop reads CASSQAGRVGEKLFF. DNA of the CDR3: TGCGCCAGCAGCCAAGCGGGTCGGGTTGGCGAAAAACTGTTTTTT.

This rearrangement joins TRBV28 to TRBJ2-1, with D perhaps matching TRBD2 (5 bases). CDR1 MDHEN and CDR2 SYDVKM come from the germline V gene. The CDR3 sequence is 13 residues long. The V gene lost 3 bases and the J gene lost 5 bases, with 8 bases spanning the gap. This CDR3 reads CASSFAGNNEQFF. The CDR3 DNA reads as TGTGCCAGCAGTTTCGCCGGGAACAATGAGCAGTTCTTC.

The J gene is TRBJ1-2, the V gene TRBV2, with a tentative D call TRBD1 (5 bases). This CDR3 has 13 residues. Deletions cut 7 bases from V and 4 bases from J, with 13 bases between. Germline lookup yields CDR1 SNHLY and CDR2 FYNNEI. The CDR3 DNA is TGTGCCAGCAATCGGGGGTCTGGCTATGGCTACACCTTC. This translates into CASNRGSGYGYTF.

CDR3 nucleotides: TGTGCCTGGGAACCAGGGGACTATCATAATGAGCAGTTCTTC. Amino acids: CAWEPGDYHNEQFF. The gene calls are TRBV30 and TRBJ2-1, with D perhaps TRBD2 (7 bases). The germline V gene has CDR1 GTSNPN and CDR2 SVGIG (reference sequence). The V end lost 5 bases, the J end lost 7 bases, and 18 bases lay between the germline ends. The CDR3 is 14 amino acids.

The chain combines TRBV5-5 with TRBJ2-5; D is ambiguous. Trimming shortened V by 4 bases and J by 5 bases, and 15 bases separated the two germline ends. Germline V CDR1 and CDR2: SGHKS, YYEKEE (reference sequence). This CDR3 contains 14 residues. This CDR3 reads CASSTPETGETQYF. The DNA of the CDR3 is TGTGCCAGCAGCACCCCCGAGACTGGCGAGACCCAGTACTTC.

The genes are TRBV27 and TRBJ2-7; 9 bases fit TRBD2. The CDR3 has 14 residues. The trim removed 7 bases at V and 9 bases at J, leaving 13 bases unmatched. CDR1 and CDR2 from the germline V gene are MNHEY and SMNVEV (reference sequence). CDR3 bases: TGTGCCAGCAAAGGGTGGCGGGAGGGCGCACCGCAGTACTTC. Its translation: CASKGWREGAPQYF.

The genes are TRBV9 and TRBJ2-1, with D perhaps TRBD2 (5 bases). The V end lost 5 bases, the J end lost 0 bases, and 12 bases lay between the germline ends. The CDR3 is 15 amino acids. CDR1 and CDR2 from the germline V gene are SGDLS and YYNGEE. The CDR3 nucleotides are TGTGCCAGCAGTGGAGCGGATAGCTCCTACAATGAGCAGTTCTTC. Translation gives CASSGADSSYNEQFF.

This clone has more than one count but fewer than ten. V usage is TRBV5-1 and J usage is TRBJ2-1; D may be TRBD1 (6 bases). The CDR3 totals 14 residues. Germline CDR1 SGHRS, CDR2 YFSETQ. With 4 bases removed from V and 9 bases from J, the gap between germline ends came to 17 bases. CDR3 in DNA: TGCGCCAGCAGCGCAATACAGGGTACGACTGAGCAGTTCTTC. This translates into CASSAIQGTTEQFF.

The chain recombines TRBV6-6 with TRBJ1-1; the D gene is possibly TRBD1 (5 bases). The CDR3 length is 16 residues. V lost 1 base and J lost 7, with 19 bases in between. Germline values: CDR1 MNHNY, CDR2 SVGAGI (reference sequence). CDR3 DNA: TGTGCCAGCAGTTACTATGGTTTTCAGGGTGGTGGTGAAGCTTTCTTT. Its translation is CASSYYGFQGGGEAFF.

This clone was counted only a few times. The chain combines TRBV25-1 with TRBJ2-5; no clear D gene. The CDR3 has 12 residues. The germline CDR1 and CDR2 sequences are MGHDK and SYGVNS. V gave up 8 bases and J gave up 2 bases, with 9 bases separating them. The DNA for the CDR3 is TGTGCCAGCTCCGGGTATCAAGAGACCCAGTACTTC. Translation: CASSGYQETQYF.

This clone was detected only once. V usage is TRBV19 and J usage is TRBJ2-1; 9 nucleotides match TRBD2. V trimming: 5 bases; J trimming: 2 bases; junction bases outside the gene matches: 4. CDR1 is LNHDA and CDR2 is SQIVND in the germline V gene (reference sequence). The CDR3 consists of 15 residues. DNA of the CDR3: TGTGCCAGTAGTCCCGCGGGAGGGCCCTACAATGAGCAGTTCTTC. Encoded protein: CASSPAGGPYNEQFF. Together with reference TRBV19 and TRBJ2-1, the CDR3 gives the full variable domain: DGGITQSPKYLFRKEGQNVTLSCEQNLNHDAMYWYRQDPGQGLRLIYYSQIVNDFQKGDIAEGYSVSREKKESFPLTVTSAQKNPTAFYLCASSPAGGPYNEQFFGPGTRLTVL.

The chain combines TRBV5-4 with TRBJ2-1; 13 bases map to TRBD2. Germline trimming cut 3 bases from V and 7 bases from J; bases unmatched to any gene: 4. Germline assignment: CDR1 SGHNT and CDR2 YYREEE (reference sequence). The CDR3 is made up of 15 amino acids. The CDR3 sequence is CASSWGTSGTNEQFF. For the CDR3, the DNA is TGTGCCAGCAGCTGGGGGACTAGCGGGACTAATGAGCAGTTCTTC.

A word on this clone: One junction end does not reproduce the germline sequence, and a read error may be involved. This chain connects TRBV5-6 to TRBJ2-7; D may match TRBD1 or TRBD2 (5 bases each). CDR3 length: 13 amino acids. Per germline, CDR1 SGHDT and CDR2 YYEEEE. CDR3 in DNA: TGTGCCAACAGCATCGGGGCCCACTACGAGCAGTACTTC. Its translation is CANSIGAHYEQYF.

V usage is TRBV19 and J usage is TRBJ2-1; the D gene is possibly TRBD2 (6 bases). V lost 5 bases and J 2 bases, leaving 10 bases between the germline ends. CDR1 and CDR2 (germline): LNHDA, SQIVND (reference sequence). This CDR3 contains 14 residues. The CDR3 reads CASSSASAYNEQFF. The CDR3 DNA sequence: TGTGCCAGTAGTTCTGCTAGCGCCTACAATGAGCAGTTCTTC. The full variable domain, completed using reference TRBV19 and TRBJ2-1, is DGGITQSPKYLFRKEGQNVTLSCEQNLNHDAMYWYRQDPGQGLRLIYYSQIVNDFQKGDIAEGYSVSREKKESFPLTVTSAQKNPTAFYLCASSSASAYNEQFFGPGTRLTVL.

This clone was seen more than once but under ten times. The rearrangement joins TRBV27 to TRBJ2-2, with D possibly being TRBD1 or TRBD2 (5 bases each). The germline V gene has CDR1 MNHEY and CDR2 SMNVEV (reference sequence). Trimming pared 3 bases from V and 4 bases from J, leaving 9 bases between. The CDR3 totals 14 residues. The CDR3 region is CASSLGVATGELFF. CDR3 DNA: TGTGCCAGCAGTTTGGGGGTGGCCACCGGGGAGCTGTTTTTT.

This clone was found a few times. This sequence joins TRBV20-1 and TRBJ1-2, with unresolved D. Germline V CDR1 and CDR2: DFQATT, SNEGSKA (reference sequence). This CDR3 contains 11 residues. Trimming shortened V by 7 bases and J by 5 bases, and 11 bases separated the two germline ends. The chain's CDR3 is CSVQPGYGYTF. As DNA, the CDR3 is TGCAGTGTCCAACCGGGTTATGGCTACACCTTC.

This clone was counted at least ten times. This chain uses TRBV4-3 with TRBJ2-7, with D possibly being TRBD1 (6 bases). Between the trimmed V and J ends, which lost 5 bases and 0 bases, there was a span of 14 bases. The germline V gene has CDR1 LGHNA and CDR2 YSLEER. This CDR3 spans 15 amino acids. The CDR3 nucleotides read TGCGCCAGCAGCTTCGCACAGGACAGCTCCTACGAGCAGTACTTC. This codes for CASSFAQDSSYEQYF.

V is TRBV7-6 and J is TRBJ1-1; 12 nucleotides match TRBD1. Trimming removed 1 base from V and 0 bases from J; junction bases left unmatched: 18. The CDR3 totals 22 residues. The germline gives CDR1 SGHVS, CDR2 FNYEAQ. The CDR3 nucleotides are TGTGCCAGCAGCTTAGAACCCCCCCGGAGGGGACAGGGGGCGAAAATGAACACTGAAGCTTTCTTT. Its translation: CASSLEPPRRGQGAKMNTEAFF.

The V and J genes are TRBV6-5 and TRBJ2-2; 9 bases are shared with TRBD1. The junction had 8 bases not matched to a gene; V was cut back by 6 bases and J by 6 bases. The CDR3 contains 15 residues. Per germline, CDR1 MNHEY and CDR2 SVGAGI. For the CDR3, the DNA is TGTGCCAGCAGCTACCGGACAGGGGTTGCCGGGGAGCTGTTTTTT. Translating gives CASSYRTGVAGELFF.

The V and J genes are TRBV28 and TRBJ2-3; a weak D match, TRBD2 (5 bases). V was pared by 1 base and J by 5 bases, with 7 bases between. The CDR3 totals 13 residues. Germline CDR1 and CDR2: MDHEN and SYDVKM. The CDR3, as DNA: TGTGCCAGCAGTTTATTCGGGGAAGATACGCAGTATTTT. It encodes CASSLFGEDTQYF.

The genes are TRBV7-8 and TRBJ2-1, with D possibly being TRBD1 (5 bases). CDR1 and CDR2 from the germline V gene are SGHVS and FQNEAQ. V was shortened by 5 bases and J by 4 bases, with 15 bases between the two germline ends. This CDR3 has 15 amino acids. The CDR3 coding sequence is TGTGCCAGCAGCCCAAGCAGGGTGGCTTACAATGAGCAGTTCTTC. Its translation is CASSPSRVAYNEQFF.

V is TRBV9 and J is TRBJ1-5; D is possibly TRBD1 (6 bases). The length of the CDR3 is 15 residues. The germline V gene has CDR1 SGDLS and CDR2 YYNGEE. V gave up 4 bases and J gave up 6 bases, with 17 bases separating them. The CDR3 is CASSPEGVRGQPQHF. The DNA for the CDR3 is TGTGCCAGCAGCCCAGAGGGGGTCCGTGGTCAGCCCCAGCATTTT.

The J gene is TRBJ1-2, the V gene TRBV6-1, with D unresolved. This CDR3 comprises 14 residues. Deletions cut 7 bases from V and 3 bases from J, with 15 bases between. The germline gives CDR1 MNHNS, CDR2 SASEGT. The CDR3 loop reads CASTKTRLDYGYTF. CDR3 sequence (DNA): TGTGCCAGCACCAAAACAAGGTTGGACTATGGCTACACCTTC.

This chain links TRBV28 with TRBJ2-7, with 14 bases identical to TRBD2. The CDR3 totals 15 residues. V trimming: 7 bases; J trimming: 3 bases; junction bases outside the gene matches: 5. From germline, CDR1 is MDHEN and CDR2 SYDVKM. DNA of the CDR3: TGTGCCAGCACTCTGGGACTAGCGGGAGTCTACGAGCAGTACTTC. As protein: CASTLGLAGVYEQYF. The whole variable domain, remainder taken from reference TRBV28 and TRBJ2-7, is DVKVTQSSRYLVKRTGEKVFLECVQDMDHENMFWYRQDPGLGLRLIYFSYDVKMKEKGDIPEGYSVSREKKERFSLILESASTNQTSMYLCASTLGLAGVYEQYFGPGTRLTVT.

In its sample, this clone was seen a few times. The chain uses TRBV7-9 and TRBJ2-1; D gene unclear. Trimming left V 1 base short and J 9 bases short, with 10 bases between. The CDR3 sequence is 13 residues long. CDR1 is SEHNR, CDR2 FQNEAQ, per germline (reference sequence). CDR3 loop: CASSLDLGGEQFF. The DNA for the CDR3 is TGTGCCAGCAGCTTAGACCTTGGTGGTGAGCAGTTCTTC.

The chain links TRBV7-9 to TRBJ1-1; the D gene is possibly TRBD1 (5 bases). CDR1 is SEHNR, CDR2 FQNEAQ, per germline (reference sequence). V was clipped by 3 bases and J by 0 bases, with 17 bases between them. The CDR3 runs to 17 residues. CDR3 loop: CASSFRSRDPLNTEAFF. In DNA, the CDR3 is TGTGCCAGCAGCTTTAGGTCGAGGGACCCCCTGAACACTGAAGCTTTCTTT.

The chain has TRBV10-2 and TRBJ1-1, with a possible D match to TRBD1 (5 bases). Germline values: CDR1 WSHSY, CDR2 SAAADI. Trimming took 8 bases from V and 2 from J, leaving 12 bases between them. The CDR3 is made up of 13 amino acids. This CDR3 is CASRRRGNTEAFF. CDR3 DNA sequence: TGCGCCAGCCGGAGGAGGGGAAACACTGAAGCTTTCTTT.

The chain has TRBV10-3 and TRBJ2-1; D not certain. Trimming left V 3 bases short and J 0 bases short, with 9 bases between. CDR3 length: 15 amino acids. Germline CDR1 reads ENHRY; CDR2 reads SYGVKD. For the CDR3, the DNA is TGTGCCATCAGTGAATCGGCCGACTCCTACAATGAGCAGTTCTTC. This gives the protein CAISESADSYNEQFF.

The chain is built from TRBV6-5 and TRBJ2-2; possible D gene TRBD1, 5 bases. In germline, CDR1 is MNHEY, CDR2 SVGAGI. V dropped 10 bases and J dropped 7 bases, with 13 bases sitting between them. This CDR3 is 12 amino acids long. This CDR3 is CATSAGYGELFF. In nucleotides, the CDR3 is TGTGCCACCTCCGCAGGGTACGGGGAGCTGTTTTTT.

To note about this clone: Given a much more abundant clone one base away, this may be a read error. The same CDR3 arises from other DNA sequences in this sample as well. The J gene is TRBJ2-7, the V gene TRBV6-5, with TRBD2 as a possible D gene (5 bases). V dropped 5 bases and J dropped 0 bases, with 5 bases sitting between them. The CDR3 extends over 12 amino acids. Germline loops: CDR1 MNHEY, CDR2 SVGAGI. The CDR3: CASSTSSYEQYF. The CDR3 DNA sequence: TGTGCCAGCAGTACTAGCTCCTACGAGCAGTACTTC.

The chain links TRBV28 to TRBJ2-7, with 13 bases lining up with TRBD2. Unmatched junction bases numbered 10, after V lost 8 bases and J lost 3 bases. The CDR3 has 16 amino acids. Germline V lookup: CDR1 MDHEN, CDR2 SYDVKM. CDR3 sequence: CASEPSGLAGVYEQYF. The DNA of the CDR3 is TGTGCCAGCGAGCCATCCGGACTAGCGGGAGTCTACGAGCAGTACTTC.

The chain's CDR3 is CASRSPCPTF. The CDR3 region has the DNA TGTGCAAGTCGCTCCCCATGTCCCACCTTC. V gene TRBV12-2 combines with J gene TRBJ1-2; TRBD1 is taken as the D call from the table, unchecked against the DNA. TRBV12-2 corresponds to a pseudogene. The CDR3 runs to 10 residues.